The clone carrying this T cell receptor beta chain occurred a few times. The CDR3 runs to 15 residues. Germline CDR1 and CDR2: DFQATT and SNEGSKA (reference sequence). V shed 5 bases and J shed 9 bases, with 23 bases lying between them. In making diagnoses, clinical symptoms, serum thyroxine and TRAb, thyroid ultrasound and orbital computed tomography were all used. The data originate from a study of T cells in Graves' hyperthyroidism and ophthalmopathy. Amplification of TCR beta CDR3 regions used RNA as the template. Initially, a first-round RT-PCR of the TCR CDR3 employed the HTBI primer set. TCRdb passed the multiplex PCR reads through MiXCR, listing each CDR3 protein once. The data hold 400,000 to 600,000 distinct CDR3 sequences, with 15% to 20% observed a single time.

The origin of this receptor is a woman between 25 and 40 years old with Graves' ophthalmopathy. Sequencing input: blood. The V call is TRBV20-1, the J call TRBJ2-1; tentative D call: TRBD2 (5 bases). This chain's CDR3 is CSADRQLGLLGEQFF. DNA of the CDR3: TGCAGTGCTGATCGTCAACTAGGTTTACTCGGTGAGCAGTTCTTC.